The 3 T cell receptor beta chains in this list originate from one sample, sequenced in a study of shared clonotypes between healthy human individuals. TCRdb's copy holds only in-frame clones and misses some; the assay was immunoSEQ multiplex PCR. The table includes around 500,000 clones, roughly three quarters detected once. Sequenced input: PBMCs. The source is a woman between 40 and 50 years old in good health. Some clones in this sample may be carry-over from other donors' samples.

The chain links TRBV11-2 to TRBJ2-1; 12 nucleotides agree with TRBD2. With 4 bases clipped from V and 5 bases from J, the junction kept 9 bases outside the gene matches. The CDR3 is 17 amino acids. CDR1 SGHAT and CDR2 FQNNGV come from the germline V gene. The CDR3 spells CASSSRTSGTTHNEQFF. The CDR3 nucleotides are TGTGCCAGCAGCTCCAGGACTAGCGGGACGACCCACAATGAGCAGTTCTTC.

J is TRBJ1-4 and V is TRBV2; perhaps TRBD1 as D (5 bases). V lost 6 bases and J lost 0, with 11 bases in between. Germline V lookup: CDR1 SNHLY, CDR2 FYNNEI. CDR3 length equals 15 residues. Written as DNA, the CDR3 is TGTGCCAGCAGGGGGGGATTCGCAACTAATGAAAAACTGTTTTTT. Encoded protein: CASRGGFATNEKLFF.

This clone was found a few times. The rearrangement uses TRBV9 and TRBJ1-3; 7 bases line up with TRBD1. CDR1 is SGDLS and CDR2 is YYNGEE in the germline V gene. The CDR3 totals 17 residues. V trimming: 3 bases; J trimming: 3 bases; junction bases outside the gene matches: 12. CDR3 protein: CASSGRGDRLFGNTIYF. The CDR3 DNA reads TGTGCCAGCAGCGGGAGGGGGGACAGATTGTTTGGAAACACCATATATTTT.